The rows below give T cell receptor beta chains drawn from one sample of a study of blood T cell repertoires in COVID-19. Method: immunoSEQ multiplex PCR; TCRdb's copy keeps in-frame clones and lacks some. The sample comprises some 380,000 clones, around 91% of which are singletons, and 6.5% rests with the top ten. The sequenced sample was peripheral blood. Receptors originate from a man aged 18 to 35 with active or convalescent COVID-19. Both conserved end residues are part of each CDR3. The D gene is left open where the match is weak. Clone size is shown for a subset of rows, as once, few, many or a class of expanded clone.

j_gene	v_gene	abundance	d_gene	CDR3nt	CDR3aa
TRBJ2-7	TRBV7-6	once	.	TGTGCCAGCAGCCGAGACACTTCCTACGAGCAGTACTTC	CASSRDTSYEQYF
TRBJ1-2	TRBV4-2	.	.	TGTGCCAGCAGCCCCCTGTTTGGAGGGGATCACAACTATGGCTACACCTTC	CASSPLFGGDHNYGYTF
TRBJ2-7	TRBV9	.	.	TGTGCCAGCAGCCCCCATGGGAGCTACGAGCAGTACTTC	CASSPHGSYEQYF
TRBJ2-3	TRBV7-2	.	TRBD1	TGTGCCAGCAGCAGACAGGGTACCTCTAGCACAGATACGCAGTATTTT	CASSRQGTSSTDTQYF
TRBJ2-1	TRBV7-3	once	TRBD2	TGTGCCAGCAGCCCCCGGGGGGGGGCGCGGAATGAGCAGTTCTTC	CASSPRGGARNEQFF
TRBJ1-6	TRBV9	.	TRBD1	TGTGCCAGCAGCCCCCGACAGGGCCAGGATTCACCCCTCCACTTT	CASSPRQGQDSPLHF
TRBJ1-3	TRBV9	few	TRBD1	TGTGCCAGCAGCTTCGGGACAGGGCCCGGAAACACCATATATTTT	CASSFGTGPGNTIYF
TRBJ1-1	TRBV12-3/TRBV12-4	.	.	TGTGCCAGCAGTTTAGCGCAGGGAGCTTTCTTT	CASSLAQGAFF
TRBJ2-1	TRBV4-3	.	.	TGCGCCAGCAGCCAAGATCTAGCAGCCTCCTACAATGAGCAGTTCTTC	CASSQDLAASYNEQFF
TRBJ2-7	TRBV5-1	.	.	TGCGCCAGCAGCTTGGCCGGGGGGCAAAACACCTACGAGCAGTACTTC	CASSLAGGQNTYEQYF
TRBJ2-3	TRBV27	.	.	TGTGCCAGCAGCCCCAGGGACATCCTACAGGGTACGCAGTATTTT	CASSPRDILQGTQYF
TRBJ2-1	TRBV7-2	.	TRBD2	TGTGCCAGCAGCTTAGTTTTTAGCGGGACCTACAATGAGCAGTTCTTC	CASSLVFSGTYNEQFF
TRBJ1-6	TRBV10-3	.	.	TGTGCCATCAGTGAGTCAAGGCAGGGGTCGGACTCACCCCTCCACTTT	CAISESRQGSDSPLHF
TRBJ2-5	TRBV18	.	.	TGTGCCAGCTCACCACCGCAGGGGGGAGGAGAGACCCAGTACTTC	CASSPPQGGGETQYF
TRBJ2-1	TRBV15	.	TRBD2	TGTGCCACCAGCAGAGGTACGGGACTAGCGGGCTCAAGGGATGAGCAGTTCTTC	CATSRGTGLAGSRDEQFF
TRBJ1-5	TRBV28	.	.	TGTGCCAGCAGTCAAAACAGGGAATGGGGCAATCAGCCCCAGCATTTT	CASSQNREWGNQPQHF
TRBJ2-4	TRBV29-1	.	TRBD1	TGCAGCGCTGGGACAGGGGGCCTGGGGATGGCCAAAAACATTCAGTACTTC	CSAGTGGLGMAKNIQYF
TRBJ2-7	TRBV19	.	TRBD1	TGTGCCAGTAGTAGGACAGGGGGGTCGTACGAGCAGTACTTC	CASSRTGGSYEQYF
TRBJ2-1	TRBV9	.	TRBD1	TGTGCCAGCAGCGCAGACAGGGGGCACGACGACAATGAGCAGTTCTTC	CASSADRGHDDNEQFF
TRBJ2-5	TRBV7-2	once	TRBD1	TGTGCCAGCAGCAGGGGGCGAGGGGAGACCCAGTACTTC	CASSRGRGETQYF
TRBJ1-3	TRBV3-1/TRBV3-2	.	TRBD1	TGTGCCAGCAGCCGGACAGGGACCGCTGGAAACACCATATATTTT	CASSRTGTAGNTIYF
TRBJ2-5	TRBV5-6	.	.	TGTGCCAGCGTGTGGGGGGGCCCACTAGGACAGACCCAGTACTTC	CASVWGGPLGQTQYF
TRBJ2-7	TRBV7-9	.	.	TGTGCCAGCAGCGTGGACGGGGACGAGCAGTACTTC	CASSVDGDEQYF
TRBJ2-2	TRBV28	.	.	TGTGCCAGCAGTTCATTAGACATGGGGGGAAAGGACACCGGGGAGCTGTTTTTT	CASSSLDMGGKDTGELFF
TRBJ2-5	TRBV7-2	once	TRBD2	TGTGCCAGCCATTCTCGACTAGCGGGATCGCAAGAGACCCAGTACTTC	CASHSRLAGSQETQYF
TRBJ1-4	TRBV2	.	.	TGTGCCAGCAGTGAGGGGGACTACGAAAAACTGTTTTTT	CASSEGDYEKLFF
TRBJ2-7	TRBV5-6	.	TRBD1	TGTGCCAGCAGCCTGCCGGGACAGAGGGGCTACGAGCAGTACTTC	CASSLPGQRGYEQYF
TRBJ1-2	TRBV5-1	.	TRBD1	TGCGCCAGCAGCAACCCGACAGGGGGCGCCTATGGCTACACCTTC	CASSNPTGGAYGYTF
TRBJ2-4	TRBV4-2	.	TRBD2	TGTGCCAGCAGCCAAGAGTCCCGGACTAGCGGGACTCTAGCCAAAAACATTCAGTACTTC	CASSQESRTSGTLAKNIQYF
TRBJ1-5	TRBV6-6	.	.	TGTGCCAGTGCAGATAGCAATCAGCCCCAGCATTTT	CASADSNQPQHF